The rows below give T cell receptor beta chains drawn from one sample of a study of T cells expressing NK-cell markers. TCRdb re-called the 5' RACE reads and catalogs CDR3 proteins one per entry, DNA excluded. The sample table includes some 300,000 distinct CDR3 sequences. Input material: blood T cells: a sorted CD56 or NKG2C T cell subset, CD4+ or CD8+ T cells, or bulk PBMC T cells (not recorded which). The receptors shown here come from a man younger than 35 in good health. Both conserved end residues are part of each CDR3.

TRBV29-1	TRBJ2-3	CSATKTGDTQYF
TRBV18	TRBJ2-7	CASSLGRSPYEQYF
TRBV5-4	TRBJ2-6	CASSLGRESGANVLTF
TRBV20-1	TRBJ1-2	CSARALTDFYGYTF
TRBV20-1	TRBJ2-7	CSARDSRLAEYEQYF
TRBV4-1	TRBJ2-4	CASSQNRQGKNIQYF
TRBV12-3/TRBV12-4	TRBJ2-7	CASSYGVKQGYEQYF
TRBV18	TRBJ1-1	CASSLRDGDEAFF
TRBV6-1	TRBJ2-2	CASRFGTASHTGELFF
TRBV5-6	TRBJ2-7	CASSQPGLGLSYEQYF
TRBV6-2/TRBV6-3	TRBJ2-1	CAGRGLGDNEQFF
TRBV19	TRBJ2-1	CASSGGSGTYNEQFF
TRBV5-1	TRBJ1-1	CASSRLGTGEATEAFF
TRBV4-3	TRBJ2-7	CASSLTGRSSYEQYF